The 5 T cell receptor beta chains listed next were all sequenced from one sample in a study of cytomegalovirus exposure and HLA in healthy donors. Researchers ran the PCR with 60 Vbeta and 13 Jbeta primers. The table came from immunoSEQ multiplex PCR; TCRdb's copy has only in-frame clones and leaves some out. The sample consists of approximately 140,000 clones, roughly 86% of them appearing once. Specimen: PBMCs. The receptors stem from a woman in her forties in good health and CMV-seronegative.

This chain links TRBV7-9 with TRBJ2-5; D call uncertain. The V end was cut by 4 bases, the J end by 0 bases, with 9 bases between. From germline, CDR1 is SEHNR and CDR2 FQNEAQ (reference sequence). The CDR3 has 14 amino acids. CDR3 residues: CASSSQQYQETQYF. The CDR3 nucleotides are TGTGCCAGCAGCTCACAGCAATACCAAGAGACCCAGTACTTC.

As concerns this clone: At one boundary the junction diverges from the germline segment, which might be a read error. The chain combines TRBV7-9 with TRBJ1-4, with D uncertain. The CDR3 is 15 amino acids. CDR1 is SEHNR, CDR2 FQNEAQ, per germline (reference sequence). The CDR3 region has the DNA TGTTCCAGCAGCTTGGGGATGGGCAGCGGTGAAAAACTGTTTTTT. Amino acids: CSSSLGMGSGEKLFF.

This clone was detected a few times. The CDR3 coding sequence is TGCGCCAGCAGTCAATCGGGGGACAGAACCAATCAGCCCCAGCATTTT. Translating gives CASSQSGDRTNQPQHF. The chain is built from TRBV23-1 and TRBJ1-5; 7 nucleotides line up with TRBD1. TRBV23-1 has ORF status, its function being uncertain. V shed 0 bases, J shed 3 bases, and the junction held 5 bases outside the gene matches. CDR3 length equals 16 residues.

In this sample, this clone turned up many times. The V call is TRBV5-4, the J call TRBJ2-1; tentative D call: TRBD1 (6 bases). Germline V CDR1 and CDR2: SGHNT, YYREEE (reference sequence). The V gene lost 3 bases and the J gene lost 5 bases, with 15 bases spanning the gap. This CDR3 comprises 15 residues. In DNA, the CDR3 is TGTGCCAGCAGCTGGAGGCCAGGGGCCCACAATGAGCAGTTCTTC. Residues: CASSWRPGAHNEQFF.

The chain employs TRBV2 and TRBJ2-3, with D perhaps TRBD1 (5 bases). Germline CDR1 is SNHLY and CDR2 is FYNNEI. This CDR3 contains 11 residues. Trimming pared 7 bases from V and 6 bases from J, leaving 8 bases between. CDR3 region: CASTRADTQYF. In DNA, the CDR3 is TGTGCCAGCACCAGGGCGGATACGCAGTATTTT.